The rows below give T cell receptor beta chains drawn from one sample of a study of T cells after posttransplantation cyclophosphamide. Sequenced by immunoSEQ multiplex PCR; TCRdb stores in-frame clones only, minus some. There are about 36,000 clones in the sample, none observed a single time. The sequencing input was PBMCs. The origin of the receptors is a girl between 10 and 17 years old in good health, CMV-negative, and a related stem cell transplant donor. The CDR3 runs from the conserved cysteine through the conserved F or W. D genes are given only for firm matches. The listing skips clone size in some rows; elsewhere it reads once, few, many or a size class.

>.|TRBV27|21|TRBJ2-3|TRBD2
CASSLSNLPPKLRGGTDTQYF
TGTGCCAGCAGTTTATCGAATCTGCCACCGAAACTCCGGGGAGGGACAGATACGCAGTATTTT
>few|TRBV30|16|TRBJ1-5|TRBD1
CAWSGPTGYSNQPQHF
TGTGCCTGGAGTGGACCGACAGGGTATAGCAATCAGCCCCAGCATTTT
>few|TRBV27|16|TRBJ1-3|.
CASSLVPPGFGNTIYF
TGTGCCAGCAGTTTGGTGCCTCCGGGGTTTGGAAACACCATATATTTT
>many|TRBV6-5|13|TRBJ2-7|TRBD1
CASSITGVHEQYF
TGTGCCAGCAGCATAACAGGGGTCCACGAGCAGTACTTC
>many|TRBV19|19|TRBJ1-5|TRBD1
CASSPGTGGPKYSNQPQHF
TGTGCCAGTAGTCCCGGGACAGGGGGCCCCAAATATAGCAATCAGCCCCAGCATTTT
>many|TRBV7-6|13|TRBJ1-5|.
CASSPGLDQPQHF
TGTGCCAGCAGCCCCGGTCTTGATCAGCCCCAGCATTTT
>many|TRBV30|14|TRBJ1-1|.
CAWSSDGRNTEAFF
TGTGCCTGGAGCTCGGACGGGAGGAACACTGAAGCTTTCTTT
>.|TRBV29-1|16|TRBJ2-3|TRBD1
CSVTVKDRVVLGTQYF
TGCAGCGTCACGGTAAAAGACAGGGTTGTCTTGGGTACGCAGTATTTT
>few|TRBV27|13|TRBJ1-5|.
CASRGNSNQPQHF
TGTGCCTCACGGGGGAATAGCAATCAGCCCCAGCATTTT
>many|TRBV28|15|TRBJ1-1|.
CASRPARVRITEAFF
TGTGCCAGCAGGCCTGCTCGGGTCAGAATCACTGAAGCTTTCTTT
>few|TRBV7-6|16|TRBJ2-7|TRBD1
CASSLTRDRGSYEQYF
TGTGCCAGCAGCCTCACCCGGGACAGGGGGTCCTACGAGCAGTACTTC
>many|TRBV6-4|13|TRBJ1-5|.
CASSDGSNQPQHF
TGTGCCAGCAGTGATGGCAGCAATCAGCCCCAGCATTTT
>many|TRBV13|14|TRBJ2-7|.
CASSLAVSSYEQYF
TGTGCCAGCAGTTTAGCGGTTAGCTCCTACGAGCAGTACTTC
>.|TRBV7-7|15|TRBJ2-2|.
CASSYLETNTGELFF
TGTGCCAGCAGCTACCTAGAGACGAACACCGGGGAGCTGTTTTTT
>few|TRBV9|15|TRBJ2-3|.
CASSVVAAPTDTQYF
TGTGCCAGCAGCGTAGTAGCGGCGCCCACAGATACGCAGTATTTT
>many|TRBV18|13|TRBJ2-5|.
CASSPPGEETQYF
TGTGCCAGCTCACCCCCCGGGGAAGAGACCCAGTACTTC
>many|TRBV6-5|13|TRBJ2-1|.
CASKETRRYEQFF
TGTGCCAGCAAGGAGACTAGGAGGTATGAGCAGTTCTTC
>few|TRBV5-1|13|TRBJ1-1|.
CASSLQGSTEAFF
TGCGCCAGCAGCCTCCAGGGATCCACTGAAGCTTTCTTT
>few|TRBV2|11|TRBJ2-1|TRBD2
CASSLSGRGFF
TGTGCCAGCAGCCTCAGCGGGAGGGGGTTCTTC
>.|TRBV27|17|TRBJ2-1|TRBD2
CASSPWGGKGSGDEQFF
TGTGCCAGCAGTCCCTGGGGGGGGAAGGGTAGTGGTGATGAGCAGTTCTTC
>many|TRBV19|14|TRBJ1-4|TRBD1
CASSMGTGGEKLFF
TGTGCCAGTAGTATGGGGACAGGTGGCGAAAAACTGTTTTTT
>few|TRBV28|16|TRBJ2-7|TRBD2
CASSLPGLAGDDEQYF
TGTGCCAGCAGTTTACCCGGACTAGCGGGAGACGATGAGCAGTACTTC
>.|TRBV9|17|TRBJ2-3|.
CASSHPRENTSTDTQYF
TGTGCCAGCAGCCATCCCAGGGAAAACACTAGCACAGATACGCAGTATTTT
>few|TRBV28|15|TRBJ1-1|TRBD1
CASSPSGQGNTEAFF
TGTGCCAGCAGTCCCTCGGGACAGGGGAACACTGAAGCTTTCTTT
>few|TRBV30|13|TRBJ2-7|.
CAWSAGRLDEQYF
TGTGCCTGGAGTGCTGGGAGGTTGGACGAGCAGTACTTC
>many|TRBV7-9|17|TRBJ2-7|.
CASSRYSGEFSSYEQYF
TGTGCCAGCAGCCGATACTCCGGGGAATTCAGCTCCTACGAGCAGTACTTC
>many|TRBV10-3|14|TRBJ1-2|TRBD1
CAISGTTGDYGYTF
TGTGCCATCAGTGGCACAACAGGGGACTATGGCTACACCTTC
>.|TRBV11-2|13|TRBJ2-1|TRBD1
CASSLQGANEQFF
TGTGCCAGCAGCTTACAGGGGGCCAATGAGCAGTTCTTC
>many|TRBV19|15|TRBJ2-1|.
CASRKPGNIYNEQFF
TGTGCCAGTAGGAAACCGGGTAATATCTACAATGAGCAGTTCTTC
>few|TRBV28|13|TRBJ1-2|TRBD1
CASSLRQGYGYTF
TGTGCCAGCAGTTTGCGACAGGGCTATGGCTACACCTTC
>many|TRBV5-1|13|TRBJ1-4|.
CASSLMGTEKLFF
TGCGCCAGCAGCTTGATGGGGACAGAAAAACTGTTTTTT
>many|TRBV30|11|TRBJ2-7|.
CAWGRTGEQYF
TGTGCCTGGGGCCGGACGGGGGAGCAGTACTTC
>many|TRBV5-6|16|TRBJ1-2|TRBD1
CASSPLLGQGHYGYTF
TGTGCCAGCAGCCCCCTTCTGGGACAGGGACACTATGGCTACACCTTC
>many|TRBV2|14|TRBJ1-3|.
CASSEDRSGNTIYF
TGTGCCAGCAGTGAAGACAGGTCTGGAAACACCATATATTTT
>few|TRBV18|17|TRBJ2-3|TRBD2
CASSPYRLAGSTDTQYF
TGTGCCAGCTCACCATACCGACTAGCGGGAAGCACAGATACGCAGTATTTT
>few|TRBV7-6|13|TRBJ2-1|TRBD1
CASSLGQYNEQFF
TGTGCCAGCAGCCTGGGACAGTACAATGAGCAGTTCTTC
>few|TRBV15|17|TRBJ2-2|.
CATSRATIGARTGELFF
TGTGCCACCAGCAGAGCTACTATCGGTGCGCGAACCGGGGAGCTGTTTTTT
>.|TRBV28|15|TRBJ1-2|TRBD1
CASSFVFTGGNGYTF
TGTGCCAGCAGTTTCGTTTTTACAGGGGGGAATGGCTACACCTTC
>.|TRBV27|15|TRBJ1-2|TRBD1
CASSLRDRAGNSYTF
TGTGCCAGCAGTCTCCGGGACAGGGCAGGCAATAGCTACACCTTC
>many|TRBV2|13|TRBJ2-3|.
CASSEPFTDTQYF
TGTGCCAGCAGTGAACCCTTCACAGATACGCAGTATTTT
>many|TRBV13|14|TRBJ2-1|TRBD2
CASSLAGGHSEQFF
TGTGCCAGCAGCTTAGCGGGGGGGCACAGTGAGCAGTTCTTC
>many|TRBV27|16|TRBJ2-7|.
CASSSPRGPSSYEQYF
TGTGCCAGCAGTTCACCGCGGGGGCCTAGCTCCTACGAGCAGTACTTC